This is a list of T cell receptor beta chains from one sample in a study of Ad26.COV2.S vaccination and SARS-CoV-2 variants. Clones were read by immunoSEQ multiplex PCR, and TCRdb kept only the in-frame ones, dropping some. The top ten hold approximately 4% of the sample, which has about 400,000 clones, 70% to 90% seen once. The sample here was peripheral blood, taken in a trial of Ad26.COV2.S vaccine versus placebo. The origin of the receptors is a person aged 18 to 65 who received the Ad26.COV2.S COVID-19 vaccine or a placebo. Each CDR3 is given with its conserved first and last residue. A row's size may be missing; if present it is once, few, many or a size class.

abundance	j_gene	v_gene	CDR3aa
-	TRBJ2-2	TRBV19	CASSVTGTWTGELFF
-	TRBJ2-1	TRBV9	CASSVGAVLYNEQFF
-	TRBJ2-3	TRBV5-1	CASSDGLATDTQYF
-	TRBJ1-5	TRBV19	CASSDRNDQPQHF
-	TRBJ1-2	TRBV2	CASSGQEFYGYTF
-	TRBJ1-6	TRBV3-1/TRBV3-2	CASSQEDRVGPPLHF
-	TRBJ2-5	TRBV19	CASSIPGLQETQYF
-	TRBJ1-2	TRBV7-2	CASSRNYGYTF
-	TRBJ1-2	TRBV27	CASKQLRGNYGYTF
-	TRBJ2-1	TRBV3-1/TRBV3-2	CASSRGLAGAGEQFF
-	TRBJ2-1	TRBV29-1	CSAGGGGNEQFF
-	TRBJ2-7	TRBV15	CATSGRGGTYEQYF
-	TRBJ1-5	TRBV12-3/TRBV12-4	CASSSRENQPQHF
-	TRBJ1-6	TRBV6-5	CASSYVEGNSPLHF
-	TRBJ1-4	TRBV5-1	CASSLFGGRGTNEKLFF
few	TRBJ2-7	TRBV5-4	CASSPGTSTAYEQYF
-	TRBJ2-7	TRBV11-2	CASSLDLGGGTYEQYF
-	TRBJ2-3	TRBV5-1	CASSGRGAGEDTQYF
-	TRBJ2-3	TRBV4-1	CASSQESLAGSTDTQYF
-	TRBJ2-2	TRBV5-1	CASSLDFTGELFF
-	TRBJ2-1	TRBV7-9	CASSLAYASGGEYNEQFF
-	TRBJ1-3	TRBV4-2	CASSQELGIPRNTIYF
-	TRBJ2-5	TRBV11-2	CASSKRASSGEGTQYF
-	TRBJ1-6	TRBV9	CASSVSGTSPLHF
-	TRBJ2-7	TRBV6-5	CASRRQGADYEQYF
-	TRBJ2-4	TRBV28	CASSLPPLPVVKNIQYF
-	TRBJ2-2	TRBV7-3	CASSLNPWTVISTPNTGELFF